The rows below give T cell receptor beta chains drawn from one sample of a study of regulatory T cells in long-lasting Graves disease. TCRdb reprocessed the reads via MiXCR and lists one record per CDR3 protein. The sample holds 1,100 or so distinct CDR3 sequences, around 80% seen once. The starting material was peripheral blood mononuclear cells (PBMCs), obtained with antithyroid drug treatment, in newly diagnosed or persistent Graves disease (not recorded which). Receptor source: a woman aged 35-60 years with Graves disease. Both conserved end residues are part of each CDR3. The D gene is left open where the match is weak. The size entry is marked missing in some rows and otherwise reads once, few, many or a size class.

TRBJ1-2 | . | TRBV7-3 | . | CASDSKSFNYGYTF | TGTGCCAGCGATTCAAAGAGCTTTAACTATGGCTACACCTTC
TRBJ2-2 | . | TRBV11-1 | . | CASSQDSSRGELFF | TGTGCCAGCAGTCAAGACAGTTCCCGCGGGGAGCTGTTTTTT
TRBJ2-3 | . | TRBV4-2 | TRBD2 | CASSPGGAGGTDTQYF | TGTGCCAGCAGCCCGGGCGGGGCGGGGGGCACAGATACGCAGTATTTT
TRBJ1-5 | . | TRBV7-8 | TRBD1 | CASSHLWDRGNQPQHF | TGTGCCAGCAGCCATCTATGGGACAGGGGGAATCAGCCCCAGCATTTT
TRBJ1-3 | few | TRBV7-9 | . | CASSLLGSGNTIYF | TGTGCCAGCAGCTTGCTAGGCTCTGGAAACACCATATATTTT
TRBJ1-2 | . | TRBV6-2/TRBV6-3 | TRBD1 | CASSYIPGTGIRGYGYTF | TGTGCCAGCAGTTACATCCCTGGGACAGGGATCAGGGGCTATGGCTACACCTTC
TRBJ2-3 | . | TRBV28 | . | CASSSGQSNTQYF | TGTGCCAGCAGTTCCGGACAATCGAATACGCAGTATTTT
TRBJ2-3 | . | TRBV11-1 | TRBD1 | CASSWDRGFADTQYF | TGTGCCAGCAGCTGGGACAGGGGGTTTGCAGATACGCAGTATTTT
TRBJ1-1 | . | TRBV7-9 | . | CASSFNGLEAFF | TGTGCCAGCAGCTTCAATGGTCTAGAAGCTTTCTTT
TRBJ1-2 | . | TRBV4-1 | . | CASSDKDRFLYGYTF | TGCGCCAGCAGCGATAAGGACAGATTTCTCTATGGCTACACCTTC
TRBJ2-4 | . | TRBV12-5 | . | CASGLGTSGVPDIQYF | TGTGCTAGTGGTTTGGGAACCTCGGGTGTTCCGGACATTCAGTACTTC
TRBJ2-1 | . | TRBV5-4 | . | CASSFSGLSYNEQFF | TGTGCCAGCAGCTTTAGCGGCCTCTCCTACAATGAGCAGTTCTTC
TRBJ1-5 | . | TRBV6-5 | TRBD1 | CASSFRTGMQPQHF | TGTGCCAGCAGTTTCAGGACAGGGATGCAGCCCCAGCATTTT
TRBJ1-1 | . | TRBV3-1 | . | CASSRQRNTEAFF | TGTGCCAGCAGTCGACAGCGGAACACTGAAGCTTTCTTT
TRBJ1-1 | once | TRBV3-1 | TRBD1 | CASSQAITGGTEAFF | TGTGCCAGCAGCCAAGCTATAACAGGGGGCACTGAAGCTTTCTTT
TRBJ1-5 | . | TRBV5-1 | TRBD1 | CASSLEGTGEGPPQHF | TGCGCCAGCAGCTTGGAAGGCACAGGGGAGGGACCGCCCCAGCATTTT
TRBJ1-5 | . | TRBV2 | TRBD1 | CASSIDRASNQPQHF | TGTGCCAGCAGTATTGACAGGGCGAGCAATCAGCCCCAGCATTTT
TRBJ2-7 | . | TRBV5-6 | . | CASSFPLGEQYF | TGTGCCAGCAGCTTTCCGTTGGGAGAGCAGTACTTC
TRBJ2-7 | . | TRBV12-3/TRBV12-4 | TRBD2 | CASSLLAGVTYEQYF | TGTGCCAGCAGTTTGCTAGCGGGGGTGACCTACGAGCAGTACTTC
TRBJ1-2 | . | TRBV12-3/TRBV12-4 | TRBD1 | CASTPGGPYGYTF | TGTGCCAGCACCCCAGGGGGCCCCTATGGCTACACCTTC
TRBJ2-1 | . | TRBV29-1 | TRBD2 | CSVGSGGTTRDEQFF | TGCAGCGTTGGTAGCGGGGGGACCACTAGGGATGAGCAGTTCTTC
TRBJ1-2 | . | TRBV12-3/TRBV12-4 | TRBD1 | CATKQGVANYGYTF | TGTGCCACCAAACAGGGGGTTGCTAACTATGGCTACACCTTC
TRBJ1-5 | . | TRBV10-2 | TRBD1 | CASRSDRGPQPQHF | TGCGCCAGCAGATCTGACAGGGGTCCTCAGCCCCAGCATTTT
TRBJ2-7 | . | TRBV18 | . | CASSPPQGSHEQYF | TGTGCCAGCTCACCACCCCAAGGGAGCCACGAGCAGTACTTC
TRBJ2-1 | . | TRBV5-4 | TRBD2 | CASSFLTSGAYNEQFF | TGTGCCAGCAGCTTCCTGACTAGCGGGGCCTACAATGAGCAGTTCTTC
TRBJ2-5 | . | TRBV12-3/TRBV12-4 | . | CASTLDSQETQYF | TGTGCCAGCACCTTAGACAGCCAAGAGACCCAGTACTTC
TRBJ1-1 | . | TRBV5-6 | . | CASSWGDVAFF | TGTGCCAGCAGCTGGGGGGATGTAGCTTTCTTT
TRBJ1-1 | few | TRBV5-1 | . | CASSLGEGGAEAFF | TGCGCCAGCAGCTTGGGGGAGGGTGGCGCTGAAGCTTTCTTT
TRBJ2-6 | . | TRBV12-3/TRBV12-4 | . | CASSLTHSGANVLTF | TGTGCCAGCAGTTTAACACACTCTGGGGCCAACGTCCTGACTTTC
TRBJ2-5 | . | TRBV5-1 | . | CASSTGGPPQKTQYF | TGCGCCAGCAGCACCGGGGGACCACCCCAGAAGACCCAGTACTTC
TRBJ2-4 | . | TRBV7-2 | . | CASSLVGGIAKNIQYF | TGTGCCAGCAGCTTAGTGGGGGGCATAGCCAAAAACATTCAGTACTTC
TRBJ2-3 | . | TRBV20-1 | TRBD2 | CSASGALAGSDTQYF | TGCAGTGCTAGTGGGGCACTAGCGGGTTCCGATACGCAGTATTTT
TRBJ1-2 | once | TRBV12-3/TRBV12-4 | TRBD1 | CASSSGQVDGYTF | TGTGCCAGCAGTTCTGGACAGGTCGATGGCTACACCTTC
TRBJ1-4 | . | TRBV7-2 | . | CASSLATPGTREEKLFF | TGTGCCAGCAGCTTAGCGACTCCCGGGACCCGAGAGGAAAAACTGTTTTTT
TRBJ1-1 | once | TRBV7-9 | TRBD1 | CASSTPDRGDRAFF | TGTGCCAGCAGCACCCCGGACAGGGGAGATCGAGCTTTCTTT
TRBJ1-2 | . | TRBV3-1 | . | CASSQDGAPSAYGYTF | TGTGCCAGCAGCCAAGATGGAGCGCCTTCCGCCTATGGCTACACCTTC
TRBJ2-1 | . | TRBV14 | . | CASSGAAYNEQFF | TGTGCCAGCAGCGGCGCGGCGTACAATGAGCAGTTCTTC
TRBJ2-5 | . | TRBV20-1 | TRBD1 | CSARGTGLETQYF | TGCAGTGCTAGAGGGACAGGGTTAGAGACCCAGTACTTC
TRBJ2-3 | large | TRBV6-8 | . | CASSSERTPAKDTQYF | TGTGCCAGCAGTTCGGAGAGGACTCCAGCCAAAGATACGCAGTATTTT
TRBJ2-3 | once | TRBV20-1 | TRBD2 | CSATGLAGEVRNTQYF | TGCAGTGCCACGGGACTAGCGGGGGAGGTGAGGAATACGCAGTATTTT
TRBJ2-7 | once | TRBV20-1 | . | CSAVTALPPYEQYF | TGCAGTGCAGTCACAGCCTTACCCCCCTACGAGCAGTACTTC
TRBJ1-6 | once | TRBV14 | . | CASSQDRFYSPLHF | TGTGCCAGCAGCCAAGATCGATTTTATTCACCCCTCCACTTT
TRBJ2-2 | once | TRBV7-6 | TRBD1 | CASSSDRAGTGELFF | TGTGCCAGCAGCTCGGACAGGGCGGGCACCGGGGAGCTGTTTTTT
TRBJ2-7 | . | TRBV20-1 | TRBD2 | CSARGREDYEQYF | TGCAGTGCTAGAGGCCGGGAGGACTACGAGCAGTACTTC
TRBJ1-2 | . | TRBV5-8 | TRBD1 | CASSPDRVPSYGYTF | TGTGCCAGCAGCCCGGACAGGGTCCCCTCGTATGGCTACACCTTC
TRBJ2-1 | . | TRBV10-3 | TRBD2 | CAISELFGTSGDNEQFF | TGTGCCATCAGTGAGTTATTTGGGACTAGCGGAGACAATGAGCAGTTCTTC
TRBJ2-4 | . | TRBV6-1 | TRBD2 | CASSERLAGGSAKNIQYF | TGTGCCAGCAGTGAACGGCTAGCGGGGGGTAGTGCCAAAAACATTCAGTACTTC
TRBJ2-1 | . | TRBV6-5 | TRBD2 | CASGTSGGASNEQFF | TGTGCCAGCGGTACTAGCGGGGGGGCTTCTAATGAGCAGTTCTTC
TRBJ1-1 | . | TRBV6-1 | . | CASSVLAGGNTEAFF | TGTGCCAGCAGCGTCTTAGCCGGGGGCAATACTGAAGCTTTCTTT
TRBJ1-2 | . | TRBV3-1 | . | CASSQVAGRHGYTF | TGTGCCAGCAGCCAAGTCGCGGGCAGGCATGGCTACACCTTC
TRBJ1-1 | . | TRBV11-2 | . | CASSLDFSLEAFF | TGTGCCAGCAGCTTAGATTTCAGCCTGGAAGCTTTCTTT
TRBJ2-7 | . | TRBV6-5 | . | CASSYRGWSYEQYF | TGTGCCAGCAGTTACAGGGGATGGTCCTACGAGCAGTACTTC
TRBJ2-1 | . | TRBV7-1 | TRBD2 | CASSSGGREQFF | TGTGCCAGCAGCTCCGGCGGGAGGGAGCAGTTCTTC
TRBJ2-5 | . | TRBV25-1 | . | CASSDEGRGRVWTQYF | TGTGCCAGCAGTGACGAAGGAAGGGGCCGCGTTTGGACCCAGTACTTC
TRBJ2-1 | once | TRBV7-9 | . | CASSSTLMGTNEQFF | TGTGCCAGCAGCTCGACGTTGATGGGGACGAATGAGCAGTTCTTC
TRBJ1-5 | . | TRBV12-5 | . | CASGRDGSNQPQHF | TGTGCTAGTGGACGTGACGGGAGCAATCAGCCCCAGCATTTT
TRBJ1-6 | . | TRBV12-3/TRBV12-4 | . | CASSLDTSYNSPLHF | TGTGCCAGCAGCCTGGACACGTCCTATAATTCACCCCTCCACTTT
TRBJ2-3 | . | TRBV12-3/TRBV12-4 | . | CASSFGRDTQYF | TGTGCCAGCAGTTTTGGGAGGGATACGCAGTATTTT
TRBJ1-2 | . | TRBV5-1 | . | CASSMDRFSGYTF | TGCGCCAGCAGCATGGACAGATTCTCTGGCTACACCTTC
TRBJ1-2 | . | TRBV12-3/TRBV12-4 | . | CASSLNRASF | TGTGCCAGCAGTTTAAACAGGGCGAGCTTC